This is a list of T cell receptor beta chains from one sample in a study of shared clonotypes between healthy human individuals. TCRdb's copy holds only in-frame clones and misses some; the assay was immunoSEQ multiplex PCR. There are 2 million to 2.5 million clones in the sample; approximately 93% occur only once, and under 0.45% lies in the top ten. The specimen sequenced was naive CD4+ T cells from PBMCs. The receptors here all came from a man younger than 30 in good health. Some clones in this sample may be carry-over from other donors' samples. The CDR3 runs from the conserved cysteine through the conserved F or W. A D gene is named only where the DNA matches it firmly. Only part of the rows carry a size: once, few, many, or a class if the clone is expanded.

v_call,d_call,j_call,clone_size,cdr3_nt,cdr3_aa
TRBV25-1,TRBD1,TRBJ1-2,.,TGTGCCAGCAGTGACCCCGGGACAGGAGAAATCTATGGCTACACCTTC,CASSDPGTGEIYGYTF
TRBV6-4,TRBD2,TRBJ2-7,.,TGTGCCAGCAGTGTCGAGCGGGGGGGTTCCTACGAGCAGTACTTC,CASSVERGGSYEQYF
TRBV5-1,TRBD2,TRBJ2-2,.,TGCGCCAGCAGCTCGACTAGCGGGAGTATTAGCGGGGAGCTGTTTTTT,CASSSTSGSISGELFF
TRBV28,.,TRBJ2-7,once,TGTGCCAGCAGTTTAATTTTGAAGGACTACGAGCAGTACTTC,CASSLILKDYEQYF
TRBV27,TRBD2,TRBJ2-1,.,TGTGCCAGCAGTTTATCGTCCAGCGGGAAGTCTTTCTCCTACAATGAGCAGTTCTTC,CASSLSSSGKSFSYNEQFF
TRBV19,.,TRBJ2-2,.,TGTGCCAGTAGTGGAGACACCGGGGAGCTGTTTTTT,CASSGDTGELFF
TRBV28,TRBD2,TRBJ2-7,.,TGTGCCAGCAGAATACCGGCGGGGGGCGAGCAGTACTTC,CASRIPAGGEQYF
TRBV7-2,TRBD2,TRBJ2-7,.,TGTGCCAGCAGCCAAGCCGGGACTAGACAGTACGAGCAGTACTTC,CASSQAGTRQYEQYF
TRBV6-5,.,TRBJ2-2,.,TGTGCCAGCAGTCCGGTGCCTATTGTGGTGTTATTTTTT,CASSPVPIVVLFF
TRBV28,.,TRBJ1-2,.,TGTGCCAGCACGGGCAGGGTAAGCTACACCTTC,CASTGRVSYTF
TRBV18,TRBD1,TRBJ2-1,.,TGTGCCAGCTCACCAGGGACAGGGAATTCCTACAATGAGCAGTTCTTC,CASSPGTGNSYNEQFF
TRBV19,.,TRBJ1-5,.,TGTGCCAGTAGTATAGTCGGGCACGGCGGCAATCAGCCCCAGCATTTT,CASSIVGHGGNQPQHF
TRBV7-9,TRBD1,TRBJ2-3,.,TGTGCCAGCAGCGCAAACAGGGGTTCGAGGACAGATACGCAGTATTTT,CASSANRGSRTDTQYF
TRBV6-5,.,TRBJ1-4,.,TGTGCCAGCAGTGGCCTAAGGGGTGAAAAACTGTTTTTT,CASSGLRGEKLFF
TRBV6-5,TRBD2,TRBJ2-5,.,TGTGCCAGCAGTTACGTAGCGGGGCAGGAGACCCAGTACTTC,CASSYVAGQETQYF
TRBV28,.,TRBJ2-7,.,TGTGCCAGCAGTCCAAGCGGAGCTACCGTCTACGAGCAGTACTTC,CASSPSGATVYEQYF
TRBV19,.,TRBJ2-5,.,TGTGCCAGTAGGAAACAGGGAGGCTGGGAGACCCAGTACTTC,CASRKQGGWETQYF
TRBV11-2,.,TRBJ2-6,.,TGTGCCAGCAGCTTAGTGAGTTTTACGGGCTCTGGGGCCAACGTCCTGACTTTC,CASSLVSFTGSGANVLTF
TRBV4-1,TRBD1,TRBJ2-1,.,TGCGCCAGCAGCCACCCCCTAGGGTCCCGAGGGGGCGAGCAGTTCTTC,CASSHPLGSRGGEQFF
TRBV27,.,TRBJ2-7,.,TGTGCCAGCAGTTTATCGATCCCCACCTACGAGCAGTACTTC,CASSLSIPTYEQYF
TRBV2,.,TRBJ1-2,.,TGTGCCAGCACAGTCTTATATGGCTACACCTTC,CASTVLYGYTF
TRBV5-1,.,TRBJ2-5,.,TGCGCCAGCAGCTTGTCTGGGGGGCGGGAGACCCAGTACTTC,CASSLSGGRETQYF
TRBV7-3,TRBD1,TRBJ1-1,.,TGTGCCAGCAGCCGGACAGGACTCATGAACACTGAAGCTTTCTTT,CASSRTGLMNTEAFF
TRBV7-6,TRBD2,TRBJ2-1,.,TGTGCCAGCAGACCGCAGGGCGGGAGAGTCTACAATGAGCAGTTCTTC,CASRPQGGRVYNEQFF
TRBV4-3,.,TRBJ1-1,.,TGCGCCAGCAGCCAAGATTATTACATGAACACTGAAGCTTTCTTT,CASSQDYYMNTEAFF
TRBV7-2,.,TRBJ2-7,.,TGTGCCAGCAGCTTAGCTTCTTCAGACAGGCCCTACGAGCAGTACTTC,CASSLASSDRPYEQYF
TRBV18,.,TRBJ1-1,.,TGTGCCAGCTCACCTACGACAAACACTGAAGCTTTCTTT,CASSPTTNTEAFF
TRBV29-1,.,TRBJ2-1,.,TGCAGCGTCTCCGAGCTAGGCGATGTTGAGCAGTTCTTC,CSVSELGDVEQFF
TRBV11-2,.,TRBJ2-7,.,TGTGCCAGCAGCCACGGACTAATGAGTATCGAGCAGTACTTC,CASSHGLMSIEQYF
TRBV7-7,.,TRBJ1-3,.,TGTGCCAGCAGCTTAGCAAGGGAGGCTGGAAACACCATATATTTT,CASSLAREAGNTIYF
TRBV28,.,TRBJ1-2,.,TGTGCCAGCAGAGTGACGGGCTATGGCTACACCTTC,CASRVTGYGYTF
TRBV29-1,.,TRBJ2-1,.,TGCAGCGTTGAGGTTAGGTTTAAGAATGAGCAGTTCTTC,CSVEVRFKNEQFF
TRBV19,TRBD2,TRBJ2-4,.,TGTGCCAGTAGTTACAGCGGGGCTCGAGCCAAAAACATTCAGTACTTC,CASSYSGARAKNIQYF
TRBV11-2,.,TRBJ2-3,.,TGTGCCAGCAGCTTGAACCTTCGGCGAAGCACAGATACGCAGTATTTT,CASSLNLRRSTDTQYF
TRBV7-9,.,TRBJ1-1,.,TGTGCTAGTATGCGGGGGGCGGCTCCGAACACTGAAGCTTTCTTT,CASMRGAAPNTEAFF
TRBV5-4,.,TRBJ1-3,.,TGTGCCAGCAGCCCGGCCGGGGCCAGCTCTGGAAACACCATATATTTT,CASSPAGASSGNTIYF
TRBV5-1,.,TRBJ2-1,.,TGCGCCAGCAGCCGGGACATCTCCAATGAGCAGTTCTTC,CASSRDISNEQFF
TRBV2,.,TRBJ2-3,.,TGTGCCAGCAAGGGGGACCCAGATACGCAGTATTTT,CASKGDPDTQYF
TRBV30,TRBD2,TRBJ2-5,.,TGTGCCTGGAGAGGGTCTAGCGGCCTTCTAGAGACCCAGTACTTC,CAWRGSSGLLETQYF
TRBV18,.,TRBJ1-5,.,TGTGCCAGCTCCCCTGGCGGGGGACAGCCCCAGCATTTT,CASSPGGGQPQHF
TRBV7-6,TRBD2,TRBJ2-7,.,TGTGCCAGCAGCTTAGCCCCTAGCGGGAGGACCTACGAGCAGTACTTC,CASSLAPSGRTYEQYF
TRBV7-2,.,TRBJ2-7,.,TGTGCCAGCAGCGGACGAAGACAACTTGAACAGTACTTC,CASSGRRQLEQYF
TRBV7-2,TRBD2,TRBJ2-5,.,TGTGCCAGCAGCTTTCCTAGCGGGAGGATAGAGACCCAGTACTTC,CASSFPSGRIETQYF
TRBV18,.,TRBJ1-1,.,TGTGCCAGCTCACCACAGTCCCCAGGGGCTGTGGCTGAAGCTTTCTTT,CASSPQSPGAVAEAFF
TRBV5-1,TRBD2,TRBJ2-5,.,TGCGCCAGCAGCTTGGGAGTGCTAGCGGGGACCCAAGAGACCCAGTACTTC,CASSLGVLAGTQETQYF
TRBV11-2,TRBD1,TRBJ1-3,.,TGTGCCAGCAGCTTAGCGTTGGGGACAGGGGTGAACACCATATATTTT,CASSLALGTGVNTIYF
TRBV5-1,TRBD2,TRBJ2-2,.,TGCGCCAGCAGCTTGGCCGGGACTATCACCGGGGAGCTGTTTTTT,CASSLAGTITGELFF
TRBV6-1,TRBD2,TRBJ2-1,.,TGTGCCAGCGGGGGACTAGCGTGGAATGAGCAGTTCTTC,CASGGLAWNEQFF
TRBV29-1,TRBD1,TRBJ2-5,.,TGCAGCGTTTGGACAGGGCCAGGAGAGACCCAGTACTTC,CSVWTGPGETQYF
TRBV2,.,TRBJ2-7,.,TGTGCCAGCCAACCCAGGCCGCCCTACGAGCAGTACTTC,CASQPRPPYEQYF
TRBV6-1,.,TRBJ1-1,.,TGTGCCAGCATCCGGCCCGGCGCTGAAGCTTTCTTT,CASIRPGAEAFF
TRBV7-3,.,TRBJ2-2,.,TGTGCCAGCAGCCCTAGTTCCGGGGAGCTGTTTTTT,CASSPSSGELFF
TRBV7-8,.,TRBJ1-5,.,TGTGCCAGCAGCTTAGGGGCCCAGGGCGCCGGTCAGCCCCAGCATTTT,CASSLGAQGAGQPQHF
TRBV9,TRBD1,TRBJ2-1,.,TGTGCCAGCAGCGAAACGACAGGGAGTTCCTACAATGAGCAGTTCTTC,CASSETTGSSYNEQFF
TRBV5-1,.,TRBJ1-5,.,TGCGCCAGCAGCTTGGCCCCAAATCAGCCCCAGCATTTT,CASSLAPNQPQHF
TRBV5-5,.,TRBJ2-7,.,TGTGCCAGCAGCTCCCCTCTGCGACCTATCCACGAGCAGTACTTC,CASSSPLRPIHEQYF
TRBV29-1,.,TRBJ2-2,.,TGCAGCGTTGTCAAGAACACCGGGGAGCTGTTTTTT,CSVVKNTGELFF
TRBV11-2,TRBD2,TRBJ2-3,.,TGTGCCAGCAGCTTACTGGGGGGGACTAGCGGAGCTAGCACAGATACGCAGTATTTT,CASSLLGGTSGASTDTQYF
TRBV19,TRBD1,TRBJ1-2,.,TGTGCCAGTAGTACCAGGACAGGATTTTACTATGGCTACACCTTC,CASSTRTGFYYGYTF